The source of this TCR beta chain is a study of cytomegalovirus exposure and HLA in healthy donors. PCR amplification relied on 60 Vbeta primers (plus 13 Jbeta primers). The table came from immunoSEQ multiplex PCR; TCRdb's copy has only in-frame clones and leaves some out. The data contain 150,000 to 200,000 clones, roughly 80% of them singletons. Germline values: CDR1 MDHEN, CDR2 SYDVKM. This CDR3 is 15 amino acids long. Trimming removed 3 bases from V and 5 bases from J; junction bases left unmatched: 6. General observations from the study: The study assumed roughly uniform donor sequencing depth for presence/absence analyses. What a later analysis showed was that several of the most significant clusters appeared linked to common viral pathogens. Likely technical artifact: a cluster of highly shared sequence variants.

Remarks on this clone: Antigen specificity is unknown.

Sequencing was performed on PBMCs. This receptor was obtained from a woman aged 18 to 35 in good health and CMV-seronegative. The chain couples TRBV28 to TRBJ2-1; 8 positions match TRBD2. CDR3 coding DNA: TGTGCCAGCAGTTTCGGAGCGGGGGTAAACAATGAGCAGTTCTTC. Its translation is CASSFGAGVNNEQFF.